The TCR beta chain described here comes from a study of shared clonotypes between healthy human individuals. The CDR3 has 17 residues. Germline-derived CDR1 and CDR2 are LNHDA and SQIVND (reference sequence). The V gene end was trimmed by 1 base and the J gene end by 2 bases; junction bases not matched to a gene: 7. About this clone: Its target is not known.

Libraries were prepared by immunoSEQ multiplex PCR; TCRdb keeps only in-frame clonotypes and omits some of them. The sample lists approximately 2,200,000 clones; 85% to 95% were seen once. Study findings and constraints: The naive CD4 repertoires of a few donors were compared, and around 5.1% of clonotypes were shared.

Naivety among CD8 cells was defined by CD45RO negativity and positive CCR7 selection, thereby excluding terminally differentiated effector memory CD45RA+ cells. The study drew all its donors from Caucasian adults living in Nashville, Tennessee. This receptor was taken from a man between 18 and 29 years old in good health. Some clones in this sample may be carry-over from other donors' samples. Sequenced: naive CD8+ T cells from PBMCs. This chain links TRBV19 with TRBJ2-3; TRBD2 matches 9 bases. The CDR3 is CASSIAKLAGPTDTQYF. The DNA for the CDR3 is TGTGCCAGTAGTATAGCTAAGCTAGCGGGACCCACAGATACGCAGTATTTT.